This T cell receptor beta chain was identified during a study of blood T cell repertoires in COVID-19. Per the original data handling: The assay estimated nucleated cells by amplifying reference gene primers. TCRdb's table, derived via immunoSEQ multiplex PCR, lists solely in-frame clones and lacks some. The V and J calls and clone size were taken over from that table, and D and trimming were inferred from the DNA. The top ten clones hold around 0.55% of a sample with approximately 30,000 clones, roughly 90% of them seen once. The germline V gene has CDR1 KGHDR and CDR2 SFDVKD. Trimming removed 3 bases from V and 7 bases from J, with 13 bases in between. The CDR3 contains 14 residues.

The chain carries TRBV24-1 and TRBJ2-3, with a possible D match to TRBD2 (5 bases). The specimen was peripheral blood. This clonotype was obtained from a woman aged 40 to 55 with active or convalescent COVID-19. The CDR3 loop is CATSDQTAGNTQYF. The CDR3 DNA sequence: TGTGCCACCAGTGATCAAACGGCGGGTAATACGCAGTATTTT.